These 8 T cell receptor beta chains were all obtained from the same sample, sequenced in a study of blood T cells in healthy people across ages. A sample-barcoded 5' primer and a J-beta primer mix were used in a second PCR of roughly 6 to 11 cycles. Each CDR3 protein is one row after TCRdb ran MiXCR on the 5' RACE reads. The sample lists some 760,000 distinct CDR3 sequences, about 25% occurring once. These data were likewise used in another study, on T cells of mothers and their children.

The source material was blood. All receptors derive from a boy aged 5-17 years in good health.

This clonotype was detected a few times. The V call is TRBV20-1, the J call TRBJ2-4; a weak D match, TRBD1 (6 bases). The CDR3 is 14 amino acids. Trimming pared 6 bases from V and 7 bases from J, leaving 19 bases between. Germline V CDR1 and CDR2: DFQATT, SNEGSKA (reference sequence). The CDR3 nucleotides are TGCAGTGCGGTGGGGGCCGGGATGTTTAACATTCAGTACTTC. This sequence encodes CSAVGAGMFNIQYF.

This clonotype was seen a few times. In DNA form, the CDR3 reads TGTGCCAGCACCAAAGGGGGTGCCGATACTCTCGGTGAGCAGTTCTTC. Protein sequence: CASTKGGADTLGEQFF. The chain joins TRBV6-1 to TRBJ2-5; D possibly corresponds to TRBD1 (6 bases). The last part of the DNA fits TRBJ2-1 better; the J call may be wrong. The CDR3 length is 16 residues. The germline V gene encodes CDR1 MNHNS and CDR2 SASEGT.

This clonotype was seen a handful of times. V is TRBV28 and J is TRBJ2-5; 7 nucleotides match TRBD1. The J call could be wrong; TRBJ2-7 is a better fit for the DNA end. CDR1 is MDHEN, CDR2 SYDVKM, per germline. The CDR3 sequence is 15 residues long. The CDR3 DNA sequence: TGTGCCAGCAGTTTTCCCGGCAGGGGGACCTACGAGCAGTACTTC. Protein: CASSFPGRGTYEQYF.

The rearrangement joins TRBV4-1 to TRBJ2-5; 8 bases match TRBD2. The V gene's germline CDR1 is MGHRA and CDR2 YSYEKL. The CDR3 has 15 amino acids. Unmatched junction bases numbered 7, after V lost 4 bases and J lost 3 bases. In DNA form, the CDR3 reads TGCGCCAGCAGCCCCCGACTAGCGCCAGAAGAGACCCAGTACTTC. Protein product: CASSPRLAPEETQYF.

This chain uses TRBV5-8 with TRBJ2-7; D possibly uses TRBD1 or TRBD2 (6 bases each). The CDR3 runs to 16 residues. Germline CDR1 and CDR2: SGHTS and YDEGEE. With 0 bases removed from V and 5 bases from J, the gap between germline ends came to 18 bases. CDR3 nucleotide sequence: TGTGCCAGCAGCTTGGTGGCCGGGGGCGCGTCACACGAGCAGTACTTC. Its protein is CASSLVAGGASHEQYF.

The chain has TRBV12-3 or TRBV12-4 and TRBJ2-7; D remains ambiguous. The CDR3 extends over 14 amino acids. V dropped 5 bases and J dropped 2 bases, with 13 bases sitting between them. The CDR3 here is CASSASLDPYEQYF. CDR3 bases: TGTGCCAGCAGTGCGAGTCTGGACCCCTACGAGCAGTACTTC.

This chain connects TRBV20-1 to TRBJ1-4, with TRBD1 matching over 9 bases. Per the germline V gene, CDR1 is DFQATT and CDR2 is SNEGSKA (reference sequence). Unmatched junction bases numbered 12, after V lost 2 bases and J lost 8 bases. The CDR3 contains 16 residues. The CDR3 DNA follows: TGCAGTGCTAGACCGGTCCTCCGGACAGGGGTAGAAAAACTGTTTTTT. Protein sequence: CSARPVLRTGVEKLFF.

V is TRBV4-3 and J is TRBJ1-1, with 7 positions matching TRBD1. The trim removed 1 base at V and 6 bases at J, leaving 5 bases unmatched. The CDR3 covers 14 residues. Germline lookup yields CDR1 LGHNA and CDR2 YSLEER. The CDR3 DNA sequence: TGCGCCAGCAGCCAAGGGACAGGTGGTCCTGAAGCTTTCTTT. Protein product: CASSQGTGGPEAFF.